A selection of T cell receptor beta chains follows, all from one sample in a study of cytomegalovirus exposure and HLA in healthy donors. Clones were sequenced by immunoSEQ multiplex PCR, and TCRdb holds only the in-frame ones, with some missing. This table has roughly 120,000 clones, 81% appearing once. Sequencing input: PBMCs. The receptors derive from a woman in her twenties or thirties in good health and CMV-seronegative. The CDR3 runs from the conserved cysteine through the conserved F or W. A D gene is named only where the DNA matches it firmly. Where a row states a size, it is once, few, many or the class of an expanded clone; other rows omit it.

d_call	v_call	clone_size	j_call	cdr3_aa	cdr3_nt
.	TRBV6-1	.	TRBJ2-4	CASRGAGDAKNIQYF	TGTGCCAGCAGGGGGGCAGGGGATGCCAAAAACATTCAGTACTTC
TRBD1	TRBV19	.	TRBJ1-1	CASRTGQGRQYTEAFF	TGTGCCAGTAGAACCGGACAGGGACGGCAATACACTGAAGCTTTCTTT
TRBD2	TRBV9	.	TRBJ2-5	CASSASGRAEETQYF	TGTGCCAGCAGCGCTAGCGGGAGGGCGGAAGAGACCCAGTACTTC
TRBD2	TRBV4-1	few	TRBJ2-7	CASSQAAGANYEQYF	TGCGCCAGCAGCCAAGCTGCGGGAGCGAACTACGAGCAGTACTTC
TRBD1	TRBV5-1	.	TRBJ2-7	CASRSGQTSYEQYF	TGCGCCAGCAGATCGGGACAGACTTCCTACGAGCAGTACTTC
.	TRBV28	.	TRBJ2-7	CASSLNGSPYEQYF	TGTGCCAGCAGTTTGAACGGGAGTCCCTACGAGCAGTACTTC
.	TRBV18	once	TRBJ1-2	CASSQSAVNYGYTF	TGTGCCAGCTCGCAATCGGCGGTGAACTATGGCTACACCTTC
.	TRBV6-4	few	TRBJ2-3	CASSDEASAADTQYF	TGTGCCAGCAGTGACGAGGCTAGCGCGGCAGATACGCAGTATTTT
.	TRBV6-5	.	TRBJ2-7	CASSYSLETPYEQYF	TGTGCCAGCAGTTATTCCCTAGAAACCCCCTACGAGCAGTACTTC
.	TRBV27	once	TRBJ1-2	CASSLSAGTGGGYTF	TGTGCCAGCAGTTTATCGGCAGGGACTGGGGGTGGCTACACCTTC
TRBD2	TRBV18	.	TRBJ2-3	CASSPLLAGVRADTQYF	TGTGCCAGCTCACCCCTTTTAGCGGGGGTTAGGGCAGATACGCAGTATTTT
TRBD1	TRBV19	.	TRBJ1-1	CASSIVWTGNTEAFF	TGTGCCAGTAGTATAGTCTGGACAGGCAACACTGAAGCTTTCTTT
TRBD1	TRBV11-3	.	TRBJ2-7	CASSRRQGLGYEQYF	TGTGCCAGCAGCCGACGACAGGGGTTAGGCTACGAGCAGTACTTC
TRBD2	TRBV11-2	.	TRBJ2-1	CASSLDPGLAYNEQFF	TGTGCCAGCAGCTTAGACCCGGGACTAGCTTACAATGAGCAGTTCTTC
.	TRBV7-2	.	TRBJ2-5	CASSPELPPRETQYF	TGTGCCAGCAGCCCAGAACTACCCCCGAGGGAGACCCAGTACTTC
TRBD1	TRBV19	.	TRBJ1-2	CASSTRRGGPNYGYTF	TGTGCCAGTAGTACAAGGAGAGGGGGCCCTAACTATGGCTACACCTTC
.	TRBV29-1	.	TRBJ1-2	CSAGGQGRSYGYTF	TGCAGCGCTGGGGGCCAGGGGAGAAGTTATGGCTACACCTTC
TRBD1	TRBV5-1	.	TRBJ1-4	CASSSDEGATNEKLFF	TGCGCCAGCAGCTCGGATGAGGGGGCCACTAATGAAAAACTGTTTTTT
.	TRBV7-2	.	TRBJ2-7	CASSIRQTSSYEQYF	TGTGCCAGCAGCATCAGACAAACCAGCTCCTACGAGCAGTACTTC
.	TRBV25-1	.	TRBJ1-4	CASSEWADRHEKLFF	TGTGCCAGCAGTGAATGGGCAGACCGGCATGAAAAACTGTTTTTT
TRBD2	TRBV19	.	TRBJ2-3	CASSYGGRGTDTQYF	TGTGCCAGTAGTTACGGCGGGAGGGGGACAGATACGCAGTATTTT
.	TRBV20-1	.	TRBJ1-1	CSVARGKAFF	TGCAGTGTCGCCAGGGGAAAAGCTTTCTTT
.	TRBV2	.	TRBJ2-7	CASTGFSSYEQYF	TGTGCCAGTACAGGCTTTAGCTCCTACGAGCAGTACTTC
TRBD1	TRBV10-3	once	TRBJ1-4	CAISDRTGQKLFF	TGTGCCATCAGTGATAGGACAGGCCAAAAACTGTTTTTT
TRBD2	TRBV27	few	TRBJ2-1	CASKTSGSSYNEQFF	TGTGCCAGCAAAACTAGCGGAAGCTCCTACAATGAGCAGTTCTTC
.	TRBV5-6	.	TRBJ2-1	CASSPWAGPSYNEQFF	TGTGCCAGCAGCCCCTGGGCAGGGCCCTCCTACAATGAGCAGTTCTTC
TRBD2	TRBV11-2	once	TRBJ2-7	CASSRTSGIYEQYF	TGTGCCAGCAGCCGGACTAGCGGGATCTACGAGCAGTACTTC
.	TRBV19	.	TRBJ2-7	CASSPASRGSYEQYF	TGTGCCAGTAGTCCCGCAAGTAGGGGCTCCTACGAGCAGTACTTC
.	TRBV30	.	TRBJ1-2	CAWSGALGAVYGYTF	TGTGCCTGGAGTGGGGCGTTGGGGGCAGTCTATGGCTACACCTTC
.	TRBV6-5	.	TRBJ1-1	CASSYLRGAVNTEAFF	TGTGCCAGCAGTTACCTACGGGGGGCTGTGAACACTGAAGCTTTCTTT
TRBD2	TRBV10-3	.	TRBJ2-2	CASSYSTSGSTGELFF	TGTGCCAGCAGTTACTCGACTAGCGGGAGCACCGGGGAGCTGTTTTTT
.	TRBV27	.	TRBJ2-1	CASSFMREAYNEQFF	TGTGCCAGCAGTTTTATGAGGGAGGCCTACAATGAGCAGTTCTTC
.	TRBV4-3	.	TRBJ2-7	CASSLFASLTSYEQYF	TGCGCCAGCAGCCTCTTTGCAAGTCTAACCTCCTACGAGCAGTACTTC
.	TRBV7-3	.	TRBJ1-1	CASSLSRDLEAFF	TGTGCCAGCAGCTTATCGCGGGATCTTGAAGCTTTCTTT
TRBD1	TRBV11-2	.	TRBJ1-1	CASSLQSQGVEAFF	TGTGCCAGCAGCTTACAGAGCCAGGGGGTTGAAGCTTTCTTT